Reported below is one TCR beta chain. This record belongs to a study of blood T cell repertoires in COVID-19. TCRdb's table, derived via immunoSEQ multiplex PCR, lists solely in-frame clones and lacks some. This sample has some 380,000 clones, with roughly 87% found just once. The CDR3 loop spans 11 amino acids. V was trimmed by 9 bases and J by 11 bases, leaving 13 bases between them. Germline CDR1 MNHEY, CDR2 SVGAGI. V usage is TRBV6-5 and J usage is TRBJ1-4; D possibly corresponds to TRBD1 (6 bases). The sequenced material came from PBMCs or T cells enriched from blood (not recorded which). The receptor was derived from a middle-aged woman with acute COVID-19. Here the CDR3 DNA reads TGTGCCAGTACTGGACAGTGGAAACTGTTTTTT. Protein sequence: CASTGQWKLFF.